Reported below is one TCR beta chain. Its antigen is not identified. Amplification of the TCR beta CDR3 regions used RNA transcripts (as template). An initial RT-PCR round employing HTBI primers preceded a second-round multiplex PCR. Each CDR3 protein is one row after TCRdb ran MiXCR on the multiplex PCR reads. The table shows about 590,000 distinct CDR3 sequences, with 35% to 45% occurring only once. This entry is derived from a study of Graves' ophthalmopathy and Graves' hyperthyroidism. Study-wide results and caveats: Progression of ophthalmopathy was predicted by the model with about 67% sensitivity and 72.22% specificity.

Deletions cut 0 bases from V and 1 base from J, with 12 bases between. From germline, CDR1 is LNHNV and CDR2 YYDKDF (reference sequence). The CDR3 spans 16 residues. This sequence was found in an adult man with Graves' hyperthyroidism. The sequenced sample was peripheral blood or thyroid tissue (not recorded which). The V and J genes are TRBV15 and TRBJ1-1; weak D call: TRBD1 (5 bases). CDR3 protein: CATSRDPQGENTEAFF. CDR3 sequence (DNA): TGTGCCACCAGCAGAGATCCCCAGGGAGAGAACACTGAAGCTTTCTTT.